The 12 T cell receptor beta chains below were found in one sample sequenced in a study of shared clonotypes between healthy human individuals. Sequencing was performed with immunoSEQ multiplex PCR; in TCRdb, only in-frame clones are kept and a portion is missing. The table shows about 2.4 million clones, with roughly 93% occurring only once. The sequenced material came from naive CD4+ T cells from PBMCs. Subset noted: CD45RA+ positively selected. All receptors come from a man aged 18-30 years in good health. Some clones in this sample may be carry-over from other donors' samples.

This clone is a singleton in its sample. V usage is TRBV5-1 and J usage is TRBJ2-5; the D call may be TRBD1 or TRBD2 (6 bases each). The germline CDR1 and CDR2 sequences are SGHRS and YFSETQ. This CDR3 is 15 amino acids long. The V and J ends lost 5 bases and 3 bases respectively, with 17 bases between them. As DNA, the CDR3 is TGCGCCAGCAGTTCACCCGGGGGCGTCGAAGAGACCCAGTACTTC. Translating gives CASSSPGGVEETQYF.

The rearrangement uses TRBV28 and TRBJ2-7; D gene uncertain. Trimming pared 1 base from V and 3 bases from J, leaving 13 bases between. Germline V CDR1 and CDR2: MDHEN, SYDVKM. CDR3 size: 15 residues. CDR3 protein: CASSLYRSIFYEQYF. As DNA, the CDR3 is TGTGCCAGCAGTTTATATCGCAGTATCTTCTACGAGCAGTACTTC.

In this sample, this clone turned up a few times. The genes are TRBV19 and TRBJ1-2; D uncertain. CDR3 size: 15 residues. V was trimmed by 4 bases and J by 4 bases, leaving 16 bases between them. Germline V gives CDR1 LNHDA, CDR2 SQIVND (reference sequence). CDR3 protein: CASSTQTGPGYGYTF. CDR3 DNA: TGTGCCAGTAGTACCCAGACCGGGCCAGGCTATGGCTACACCTTC.

V usage is TRBV7-2 and J usage is TRBJ2-2; 8 bases are shared with TRBD1. The J segment lost 4 bases and the V segment lost 5 bases, leaving 3 bases of the junction unmatched. The CDR3 consists of 14 residues. Germline lookup yields CDR1 SGHTA and CDR2 FQGNSA. Here the CDR3 reads CASSPTGGTGELFF. CDR3 coding DNA: TGTGCCAGCAGCCCAACAGGGGGCACCGGGGAGCTGTTTTTT.

J is TRBJ2-2 and V is TRBV4-2, with D hard to call. Trimming removed 0 bases at V and 1 base at J, with 3 bases between. This CDR3 has 14 amino acids. CDR1 and CDR2 from the germline V gene are LGHNA and YNFKEQ. CDR3 sequence reads: CASSQDLNTGELFF. The CDR3 DNA sequence: TGTGCCAGCAGCCAAGACCTGAACACCGGGGAGCTGTTTTTT.

A remark on this clone: The sample carries other DNA sequences with the same CDR3. V and J are TRBV5-8 and TRBJ1-5, with D maybe TRBD1 (5 bases). Trimming left V 0 bases short and J 0 bases short, with 7 bases between. The CDR3 length is 15 residues. Germline V gene data show CDR1 as SGHTS and CDR2 as YDEGEE. The CDR3 DNA reads as TGTGCCAGCAGCTTGGAAGGGGTTAGCAATCAGCCCCAGCATTTT. It specifies CASSLEGVSNQPQHF.

The gene calls are TRBV5-1 and TRBJ1-3; 8 bases line up with TRBD1. After removal of 4 bases from V and 8 bases from J, the junction contained 8 bases not matched to a gene. Germline CDR1 is SGHRS and CDR2 is YFSETQ. This CDR3 comprises 14 residues. The DNA of the CDR3 is TGCGCCAGCAGCGGTGACAGGGGAAGTGACACCATATATTTT. Its translation is CASSGDRGSDTIYF.

This chain links TRBV19 with TRBJ1-2; TRBD1 matches at 10 bases. V lost 2 bases and J lost 2; bases outside the gene matches: 5. The CDR3 is made up of 16 amino acids. CDR1 LNHDA and CDR2 SQIVND come from the germline V gene (reference sequence). This chain's CDR3 is CASSITGTGENYGYTF. CDR3 bases: TGTGCCAGTAGTATAACCGGGACAGGGGAAAACTATGGCTACACCTTC.

V gene TRBV9 combines with J gene TRBJ2-6, with a weak D call TRBD1 (5 bases). Trimming cost V 3 bases and J 0 bases, with 13 bases left between them. The CDR3 has 17 amino acids. Germline-derived CDR1 and CDR2 are SGDLS and YYNGEE. CDR3 DNA: TGTGCCAGCAGCGCCCAGGCAGGGCACTCTGGGGCCAACGTCCTGACTTTC. Protein sequence: CASSAQAGHSGANVLTF.

This clone was found a few times. This chain joins TRBV30 and TRBJ1-5; a weak D match, TRBD1 (6 bases). Looked up from germline, CDR1 is GTSNPN and CDR2 is SVGIG (reference sequence). This CDR3 is 13 amino acids long. The V gene lost 2 bases and the J gene lost 8 bases, with 13 bases spanning the gap. DNA of the CDR3: TGTGCCTGGAGTTTTAGGGGGAGTGAGCCCCAGCATTTT. This gives the protein CAWSFRGSEPQHF.

The rearrangement uses TRBV2 and TRBJ2-7; no clear D gene. V lost 7 bases to trimming and J lost 0 bases, with 13 bases between them. CDR1 and CDR2 (germline): SNHLY, FYNNEI. The CDR3 has 14 amino acids. This chain's CDR3 is CASTGTAYSYEQYF. The DNA for the CDR3 is TGTGCCAGCACCGGAACAGCCTACTCCTACGAGCAGTACTTC.

The genes are TRBV6-5 and TRBJ2-1, with D possibly TRBD2 on 5 matching bases. V gave up 6 bases and J gave up 0 bases, with 12 bases separating them. The CDR3 consists of 15 residues. Germline CDR1 and CDR2: MNHEY and SVGAGI. For the CDR3, the DNA is TGTGCCAGCAGGGGTCAAGGGAGCTCCTACAATGAGCAGTTCTTC. Its protein is CASRGQGSSYNEQFF.